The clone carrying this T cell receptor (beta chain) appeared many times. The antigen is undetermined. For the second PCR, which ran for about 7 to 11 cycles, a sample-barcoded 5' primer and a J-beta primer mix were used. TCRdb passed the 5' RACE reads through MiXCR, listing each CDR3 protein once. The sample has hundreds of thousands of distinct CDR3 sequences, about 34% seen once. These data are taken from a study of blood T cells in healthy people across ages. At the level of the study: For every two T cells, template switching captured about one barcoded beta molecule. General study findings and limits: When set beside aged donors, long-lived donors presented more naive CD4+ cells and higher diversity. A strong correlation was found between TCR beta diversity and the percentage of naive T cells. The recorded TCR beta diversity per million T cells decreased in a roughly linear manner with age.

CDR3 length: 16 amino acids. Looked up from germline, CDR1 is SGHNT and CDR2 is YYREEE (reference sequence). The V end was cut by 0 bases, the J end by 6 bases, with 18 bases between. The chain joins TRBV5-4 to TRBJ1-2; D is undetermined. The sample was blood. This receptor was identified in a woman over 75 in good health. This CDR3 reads CASSLGVRGTVNGYTF. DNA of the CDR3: TGTGCCAGCAGCTTGGGAGTACGGGGTACGGTTAATGGCTACACCTTC.